This T cell receptor (beta chain) was observed in a study of cytomegalovirus exposure and HLA in healthy donors. On this clone itself: The antigen is not known.

Both 60 Vbeta primers and 13 Jbeta primers went into the PCR. TCRdb's copy holds only in-frame clones and misses some; the assay was immunoSEQ multiplex PCR. The table shows about 130,000 clones, with 80% to 85% occurring only once. CDR3 length: 14 amino acids. J gave up 0 bases and V 6 bases, and 2 bases lay outside the gene matches. The germline CDR1 and CDR2 sequences are LGHNA and YSLEER. General study findings and limits: Presence/absence analysis assumed near-uniform sequencing depth across donors. A later analysis found TCR association rates differed by HLA locus, highest for DRB1 and lowest for HLA-C. The authors enumerated around 150 TCR beta chains as linked to cytomegalovirus. The study carried out a later analysis of TCR beta sequences. It associated roughly 17,000 of them with specific HLA alleles at a false discovery rate of 0.05.

The chain carries TRBV4-3 and TRBJ1-2; TRBD1 matches 9 bases. This TCR came from a young man in good health and CMV-seronegative. The sample comprised PBMCs. CDR3 protein: CASRDRGTNYGYTF. The CDR3 DNA reads as TGCGCCAGCAGGGACAGGGGAACTAACTATGGCTACACCTTC.